The rows below give T cell receptor beta chains drawn from one sample of a study of blood T cell repertoires in COVID-19. TCRdb keeps only in-frame clones here, not all; method: immunoSEQ multiplex PCR. This table holds about 310,000 clones, roughly nine tenths found once. The specimen was peripheral blood. These receptors were collected from a man aged 18 to 29 with active or convalescent COVID-19. Each CDR3 is given with its conserved first and last residue. The order of the fields is CDR3 length, V gene, clone size, J gene, D gene, CDR3 protein, CDR3 DNA. The D gene is left open where the match is weak. Only some rows state a clone size, as once, few, many or a class for expanded clones.

18	TRBV28	-	TRBJ2-3	TRBD2	CASSPPPTSVYSTDTQYF	TGTGCCAGCAGCCCCCCCCCGACTAGCGTTTATAGCACAGATACGCAGTATTTT
16	TRBV19	-	TRBJ1-2	-	CASSILGREENGGYTF	TGTGCCAGTAGTATACTCGGCAGGGAAGAGAACGGCGGCTACACCTTC
18	TRBV4-1	-	TRBJ1-1	TRBD1	CASSLSDRGAQMNTEAFF	TGCGCCAGCAGCCTCTCGGACAGGGGGGCCCAAATGAACACTGAAGCTTTCTTT
13	TRBV7-8	-	TRBJ2-1	-	CASSLDVPLEQFF	TGTGCCAGCAGCTTAGATGTTCCCCTTGAGCAGTTCTTC
13	TRBV6-5	-	TRBJ1-6	-	CASSDFTAAPLHF	TGTGCCAGCAGCGACTTTACGGCCGCGCCCCTCCACTTT
15	TRBV6-5	-	TRBJ1-2	-	CASSYSGGADYGYTF	TGTGCCAGCAGTTACTCAGGAGGGGCTGACTATGGCTACACCTTC
13	TRBV25-1	-	TRBJ2-7	TRBD1	CASRQGRTYEQYF	TGTGCCAGCAGACAGGGGAGAACCTACGAGCAGTACTTC
12	TRBV29-1	-	TRBJ1-2	-	CSVSLEGYGYTF	TGCAGCGTTTCCCTAGAGGGTTATGGCTACACCTTC
15	TRBV28	-	TRBJ1-5	-	CASRNQGPRNQPQHF	TGTGCCAGCAGAAATCAGGGGCCGCGCAATCAGCCCCAGCATTTT
17	TRBV6-2/TRBV6-3	-	TRBJ2-1	TRBD2	CASSYPQTSWRGDEQFF	TGTGCCAGCAGTTACCCGCAGACCTCCTGGCGGGGGGATGAGCAGTTCTTC
16	TRBV4-1	-	TRBJ1-4	-	CASSQPGTTASEKLFF	TGCGCCAGCAGCCAACCTGGGACTACCGCGAGTGAAAAACTGTTTTTT
15	TRBV11-2	-	TRBJ1-3	TRBD1	CASSPSRDSRNTIYF	TGTGCCAGCAGCCCCTCTAGGGACAGTCGAAACACCATATATTTT
16	TRBV5-1	few	TRBJ1-1	TRBD1	CASSLTGTGRNTEAFF	TGCGCCAGCAGCTTGACCGGGACAGGGCGGAACACTGAAGCTTTCTTT
17	TRBV28	-	TRBJ2-3	TRBD2	CASSLGLAGGSTDTQYF	TGTGCCAGCAGCCTGGGACTAGCGGGGGGTAGCACAGATACGCAGTATTTT
14	TRBV7-9	-	TRBJ1-6	TRBD1	CASSRTGENSPLHF	TGTGCCAGCAGCCGGACAGGGGAGAATTCACCCCTCCACTTT
12	TRBV28	-	TRBJ2-1	-	CASRYFNNEQFF	TGTGCCAGCAGGTACTTTAACAATGAGCAGTTCTTC
14	TRBV10-3	-	TRBJ1-5	-	CAIRPAGGNQPQHF	TGTGCCATCAGGCCGGCGGGAGGCAATCAGCCCCAGCATTTT
12	TRBV3-1/TRBV3-2	-	TRBJ2-5	-	CASSPNQETQYF	TGTGCCAGCAGCCCCAACCAAGAGACCCAGTACTTC
14	TRBV6-5	-	TRBJ2-7	TRBD1	CASRLDRDPYEQYF	TGTGCCAGCAGACTGGACAGGGACCCCTACGAGCAGTACTTC
15	TRBV7-9	few	TRBJ2-1	TRBD2	CASSPKGGNYNEQFF	TGTGCCAGCAGCCCTAAGGGAGGGAATTACAATGAGCAGTTCTTC
16	TRBV7-9	-	TRBJ2-3	TRBD2	CASSLGASGGKDTQYF	TGTGCCAGCAGCTTAGGCGCTAGCGGGGGAAAAGATACGCAGTATTTT
14	TRBV6-6	-	TRBJ2-3	-	CATKRGYSTDTQYF	TGTGCCACTAAAAGGGGGTATAGCACAGATACGCAGTATTTT
13	TRBV7-9	-	TRBJ2-1	-	CASSTGMNNEQFF	TGTGCCAGCAGCACCGGGATGAACAATGAGCAGTTCTTC
18	TRBV2	-	TRBJ2-5	TRBD1	CASSEALRETGGLETQYF	TGTGCCAGCAGTGAAGCGCTTCGCGAGACAGGGGGCTTGGAGACCCAGTACTTC
15	TRBV5-6	-	TRBJ2-7	TRBD2	CASSLALAGSYEQYF	TGTGCCAGCAGCTTGGCCCTAGCGGGCTCCTACGAGCAGTACTTC
14	TRBV7-8	-	TRBJ1-5	-	CASSSHGGNQPQHF	TGTGCCAGCAGCTCGCACGGGGGGAATCAGCCCCAGCATTTT
16	TRBV18	-	TRBJ2-7	TRBD2	CASSPSGTSVLYEQYF	TGTGCCAGCTCACCTTCCGGGACTAGCGTGCTCTACGAGCAGTACTTC
16	TRBV2	-	TRBJ1-5	-	CASSDGPSRGDQPQHF	TGTGCCAGCAGTGACGGTCCATCCCGGGGGGATCAGCCCCAGCATTTT
18	TRBV19	-	TRBJ1-5	TRBD1	CASSPPGQGTYSNQPQHF	TGTGCCAGTAGTCCCCCTGGACAGGGGACATATAGCAATCAGCCCCAGCATTTT
15	TRBV7-9	-	TRBJ1-6	TRBD1	CASSFSTGGYSPLHF	TGTGCCAGCAGCTTCTCGACAGGGGGCTATTCACCCCTCCACTTT
11	TRBV20-1	-	TRBJ2-7	-	CSAIRSYEQYF	TGCAGTGCTATCCGTTCCTACGAGCAGTACTTC
15	TRBV2	-	TRBJ2-1	TRBD2	CASTTGTSGIGEQFF	TGTGCCAGCACGACCGGGACTAGCGGCATTGGTGAGCAGTTCTTC
17	TRBV3-1/TRBV3-2	-	TRBJ2-3	TRBD2	CASSQSGTSGGANTQYF	TGTGCCAGCAGCCAATCCGGGACTAGCGGGGGGGCAAATACGCAGTATTTT
13	TRBV29-1	-	TRBJ2-2	TRBD1	CSATDRVNGELFF	TGCAGCGCAACGGACAGGGTCAACGGGGAGCTGTTTTTT
18	TRBV5-5	-	TRBJ2-3	-	CASSLRSSGFSSTDTQYF	TGTGCCAGCAGCTTGCGTTCTTCGGGATTTTCTAGCACAGATACGCAGTATTTT
16	TRBV7-8	few	TRBJ1-4	TRBD1	CASTPRGRDRVQKLFF	TGTGCCAGCACCCCGAGGGGCCGGGACAGGGTTCAAAAACTGTTTTTT